This T cell receptor beta chain was retrieved from a study of cytomegalovirus exposure and HLA in healthy donors (dated by TCRdb to about 2017). With respect to the entire study: In an earlier analysis of about 560 of the donors, around 290 Gb of sequence data and approximately 120 million unique TCR beta sequences from 150 million to 200 million T cells were reported. An earlier analysis of around 540 of the donors applied high-throughput TCR beta sequencing to assess whether each TCR beta V gene segment acted as functional or pseudogenic. To predict cytomegalovirus infection status, the study brought together high-throughput TCR immunosequencing, statistical association of individual TCRs with disease status, and machine learning. Among about 410 genotyped donors of the cohort, an average of approximately 220,000 unique TCR beta nucleotide sequences was sequenced per donor, of which about 19% were non-productive. The T cell repertoires of about 700 subjects were profiled by immunosequencing and related to cytomegalovirus serostatus. The study aimed to test whether signatures of past pathogen exposure could be identified by cataloging public T cell receptors. Typing coverage varied by locus: about 629-630 donors for A, B, C, DRB1 and DQB1; 522 for DQA1; over 600 for DPA1; 450 to 480 for DPB1. A later genetic analysis took genome-wide SNP genotypes for about three fifths of the roughly 700 donors and used that subset as a discovery cohort. A separate validation cohort of 100 to 150 different subjects was used in addition to the approximately 700-subject first cohort. Roughly five DR-DQ haplotypes were treated as single units for association and clustering because of strong linkage in the cohort. A later analysis re-analyzed previously published TCR beta repertoires from 600 to 850 donors and added high-resolution HLA genotyping to study TCR occurrence patterns. Among the roughly 410 genotyped donors, roughly 80% belonged to the genetic ancestry cluster associated with self-reported Caucasian donors. Alongside the repertoire data, information on donor age, sex, ethnicity and CMV serostatus was compiled. Rather than drawing on any new phenotypic data, the later analysis identified candidate immune exposures from TCR beta sequences and the way those sequences occurred across donors. HLA typing covered class I and class II loci at four-digit resolution. An early release covering some 640 HLA-typed donors comprised 250 to 350 gigabases of sequencing data and roughly 85 million unique TCR sequences. All discovery cohort repertoires had been generated using a single sequencing platform. General study outcomes and caveats: The study listed 164 TCR beta chains as associated with cytomegalovirus. When HLA alleles, especially DR and DQ, strongly co-occurred, TCR associations were difficult to assign to individual alleles. HLA typing was unavailable for some donors at each locus, so association tests used only the typed subset. Several of the top co-occurrence clusters appeared to be linked to parvovirus B19, influenza, CMV and Epstein-Barr virus, according to a later analysis. In a later analysis, HLA-associated TCR beta chains were found to be more clonally expanded and to have lower generation probabilities than equally common non-associated chains. In a later analysis, most CMV-associated TCR beta chains were found to appear HLA-restricted, with HLA associations seemingly driven largely by CMV exposure. The classifier was reported to diagnose cytomegalovirus status with high specificity and sensitivity in both the original cohort and the validation cohort. In a later genetic analysis, fewer N-insertions in productive TCRs were reported among donors in an Asian-associated ancestry cluster than the 666-donor mean. In vitro tests confirmed that a few of the cytomegalovirus-associated TCR beta chains recognize cytomegalovirus antigens. The cohort was sequenced for TCR beta chains only, and without alpha or paired-chain data the features that could be detected were limited. Sequencing depth was assumed to be roughly uniform across donors in the presence/absence analyses, though that assumption may not hold. While some public TCRs were present in many individuals, most TCR sequences turned up only very rarely across donors. Specific HLA alleles were associated with 15,000 to 20,000 TCR beta sequences at a false discovery rate of 0.05 in a later analysis. Immune exposure information for the cohort was limited to CMV serostatus. In a later analysis, TCR association rates were found to vary across HLA loci, with the most associated TCRs seen for DRB1 alleles and the fewest for HLA-C alleles. The authors suggested that the approach could potentially be generalized to other disease states and immunological phenotypes. The sequencing pipeline was judged likely to have produced a cluster of highly shared sequence variants as a technical artifact. In an earlier analysis of 450 to 750 of the donors, most TCR beta V segments appeared in productive rearrangements about 87% or about 30% of the time, broadly matching IMGT annotations. A further reported finding was that TCR beta sequences accurately predicted the HLA-A and HLA-B alleles for most subjects in the first cohort. The 87-base-pair reads could not distinguish some IMGT-functional V segments, including TRBV6-2 and TRBV6-3, so those segments were excluded. Correlated functional status among segregating V segments might be attributable to linkage disequilibrium, but an unknown experimental factor could not be ruled out. Because counts were too low, roughly 18 rarely observed V segments, including chromosome 9 orphons, were left out of the earlier analysis of approximately 580 of the donors. In a later genetic analysis, a missense DCLRE1C variant was associated with V-gene and J-gene trimming of TCR beta chains, and the association was replicated in an independent cohort.

As regards this clone: Its cognate antigen has yet to be identified. No much larger clonotype is one base removed from it; base qualities were not supplied.

Library generation was performed with the immunoSEQ multiplex PCR assay. The multiplex PCR relied on a mix of 60 forward primers for TCR Vbeta segments and 13 reverse primers for TCR Jbeta segments. A multiplex PCR assay on genomic DNA amplified the CDR3 region of rearranged TCR beta genes. On the Illumina HiSeq System, the amplified TCR beta libraries were sequenced as 87-base-pair reads. On the authors' methods: Across the roughly 670 repertoires, a later analysis counted tens of millions of unique TCR beta chains, roughly 11 million of which were shared by at least two donors. A nearest-neighbor algorithm error-corrected the raw reads and collapsed the reads into unique sequences, merging closely related sequences to remove PCR and sequencing errors. To assign V, D and J gene segments, CDR3 sequences were aligned to IMGT reference sequences. Each retained sequence needed at least a six-nucleotide match to both a V gene segment and a J gene segment. Rearrangements were called productive when the CDR3 lacked stop codons and stayed in frame with V and J; all others were non-productive. Following IMGT convention, CDR3 was defined as the stretch from the second conserved V-encoded cysteine up to the conserved J-encoded phenylalanine. In an earlier analysis of approximately 500 of the donors, sequences lacking an unambiguous match to a single V gene segment were excluded. In an earlier analysis of about 590 of the donors, a V segment was called functional when productive rearrangements were above 56.7%, and segregating when the standard deviation between donors exceeded 5%. A statistical classification framework was built to diagnose cytomegalovirus status from the catalog of TCR beta chain sequences. In a later analysis, TCR nucleotide sequences were compared against IMGT/GENE-DB human TR gene sequences so that V and J genes could be assigned. The TCRdist pipeline was used in a later analysis to assign CDR3 sequences and most-parsimonious VDJ recombination scenarios. In a later analysis, each TCR beta chain was defined by its CDR3 amino acid sequence together with its V-gene family, and reads without a unique V-gene family were excluded. As a way to deal with suspected cross-contamination and a sequencing artifact, a later analysis dropped 592 nucleotide sequences that were highly shared and had low generation probability. A later analysis calculated a clonal expansion index for each public chain from normalized within-repertoire ranks of inferred template counts. In a later analysis, generation probabilities were computed with a VDJ recombination model fitted to out-of-frame rearrangements, and the resulting probabilities were checked against IGoR. In a later analysis, TCR-TCR, TCR-HLA and TCR-CMV co-occurrence was scored with hypergeometric tests, and a repertoire-size bias correction was applied to TCR pairs. A later analysis estimated false discovery rates by permuting HLA or CMV assignments 20 times. In a later analysis, co-occurring TCRs were grouped with DBSCAN, and TCRdist sequence similarity was added when clustering was performed within HLA-allele-positive subsets. Repertoires with fewer than 30,000 or more than 120,000 public chains, plus five repertoires with anomalous nucleotide sharing, were excluded from co-occurrence clustering. Here the immuneACCESS table is served through TCRdb, limited to in-frame sequences with V and J called. Missing clones are a known gap in these copies; in checked studies unresolved V genes cover under half, and the rest lacks a known reason. The DNA gave D and trimming, while V, J and clone size come from that table. The table for this sample lists 170,000 or so clones; about 85% of them were counted only once. The top ten clones comprise more than 1.5% of the sample.

The cohort comprised fewer than 700 healthy bone marrow donors. At the time of sampling, every cohort member was nominally healthy, though immune exposures that went unrecorded were likely present. The donor was CMV seronegative and was included in the group of several hundred seronegative cohort members. A peripheral blood sample was collected from each donor, and TCR beta sequencing was performed on peripheral blood mononuclear cells. The Qiagen DNeasy Blood Extraction Kit was used to extract genomic DNA from the blood cell samples. CDR1 and CDR2, looked up from the germline V gene, are ENHRY and SYGVKD. Including the terminal cysteine and phenylalanine, the CDR3 comprises 15 residues. Just the 45-base CDR3 DNA is kept, in frame starting at base 1. V is trimmed back by 10 bases and J by 2 bases, and the junction contains 12 bases that no gene match accounts for.

The chain is assembled from TRBV10-3 and TRBJ2-3, and TRBD2 aligns with 7 junction nucleotides. This sequence originates from a young man in good health and CMV-seronegative. Sequencing input: PBMCs. The encoded CDR3 is CATGRIRSPTDTQYF. The DNA reads TGTGCCACCGGGAGGATCCGTTCCCCCACAGATACGCAGTATTTT.